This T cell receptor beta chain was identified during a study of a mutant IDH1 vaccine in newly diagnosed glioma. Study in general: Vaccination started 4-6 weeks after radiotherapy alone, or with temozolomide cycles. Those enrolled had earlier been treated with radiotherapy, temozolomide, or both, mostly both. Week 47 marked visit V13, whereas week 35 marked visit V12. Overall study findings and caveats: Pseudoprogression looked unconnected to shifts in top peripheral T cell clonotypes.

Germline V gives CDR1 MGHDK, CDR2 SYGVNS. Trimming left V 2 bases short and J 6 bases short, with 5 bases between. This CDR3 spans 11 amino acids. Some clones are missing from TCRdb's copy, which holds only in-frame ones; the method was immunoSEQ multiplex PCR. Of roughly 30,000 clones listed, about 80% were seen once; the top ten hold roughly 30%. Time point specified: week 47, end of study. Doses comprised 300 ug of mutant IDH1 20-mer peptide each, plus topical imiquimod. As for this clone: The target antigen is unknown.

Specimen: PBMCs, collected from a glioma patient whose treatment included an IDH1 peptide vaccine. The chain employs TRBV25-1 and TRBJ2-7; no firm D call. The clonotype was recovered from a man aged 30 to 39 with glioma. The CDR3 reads CASSELREQYF. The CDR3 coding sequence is TGTGCCAGCAGTGAACTCCGCGAGCAGTACTTC.